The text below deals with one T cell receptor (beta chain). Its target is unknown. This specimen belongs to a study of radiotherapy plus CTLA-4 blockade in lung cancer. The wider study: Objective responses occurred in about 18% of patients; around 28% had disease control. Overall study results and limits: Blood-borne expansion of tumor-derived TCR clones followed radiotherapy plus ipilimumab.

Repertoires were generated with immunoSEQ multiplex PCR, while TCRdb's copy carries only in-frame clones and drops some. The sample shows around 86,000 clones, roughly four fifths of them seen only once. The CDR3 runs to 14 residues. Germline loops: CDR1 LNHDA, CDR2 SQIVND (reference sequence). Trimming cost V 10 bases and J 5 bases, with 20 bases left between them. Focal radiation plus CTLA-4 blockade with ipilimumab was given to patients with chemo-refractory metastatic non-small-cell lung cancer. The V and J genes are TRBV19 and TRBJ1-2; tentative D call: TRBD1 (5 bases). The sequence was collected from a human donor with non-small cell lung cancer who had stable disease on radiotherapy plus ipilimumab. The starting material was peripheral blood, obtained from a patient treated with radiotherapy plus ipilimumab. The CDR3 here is CATHPGPGPYGYTF. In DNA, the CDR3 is TGTGCCACCCATCCGGGACCGGGTCCGTATGGCTACACCTTC.